These 14 T cell receptor beta chains came from one sample sequenced in a study of blood T cells in healthy people across ages. Sample-barcoded 5' priming and a J-beta primer mix drove a second PCR of about 6 to 12 cycles. TCRdb re-derived calls from the 5' RACE reads in MiXCR, one entry per CDR3 protein. In the table there are 650,000 to 950,000 distinct CDR3 sequences, around 42% of which are singletons. Specimen: blood. The receptors come from a man in his sixties in good health.

This chain joins TRBV10-3 and TRBJ2-7; D gene uncertain. CDR3 length: 15 amino acids. The germline gives CDR1 ENHRY, CDR2 SYGVKD. V lost 7 bases to trimming and J lost 1 base, with 17 bases between them. The CDR3 region has the DNA TGTGCCATCACTAGGACCGAACACGGTTCCTACGAGCAGTACTTC. Translated: CAITRTEHGSYEQYF.

Comment on this clonotype: At one of its ends the junction is not consistent with the germline gene, which may arise from a read error. The J gene is TRBJ1-1, the V gene TRBV5-1; D is ambiguous. Germline values: CDR1 SGHRS, CDR2 YFSETQ. The CDR3 contains 14 residues. The CDR3 DNA follows: TGCTCCAGCAGCGTCCACGGCCAGAACACTGAAGCTTTCTTT. It codes for CSSSVHGQNTEAFF.

The chain uses TRBV6-2 or TRBV6-3 and TRBJ2-7; maybe TRBD2 (5 bases). There are 14 residues in the CDR3. V was pared by 0 bases and J by 4 bases, with 10 bases between. Germline lookup yields CDR1 MNHEY and CDR2 SVGEGT. The CDR3 coding sequence is TGTGCCAGCAGTTACTCCGACGGGATATACGAGCAGTACTTC. Protein product: CASSYSDGIYEQYF.

This clonotype came up many times. The chain recombines TRBV7-2 with TRBJ2-6; tentative D call: TRBD1 (6 bases). Germline assignment: CDR1 SGHTA and CDR2 FQGNSA. The CDR3 has 17 amino acids. V lost 6 bases, J lost 3 bases, and 18 bases lay in between. The CDR3: CASSPSTPGVGANVLTF. The CDR3 bases are TGTGCCAGCAGTCCTAGTACCCCAGGGGTTGGGGCCAACGTCCTGACTTTC.

A few counts support this clonotype. This CDR3 reads CASSSRDSSRDTQYF. CDR3 DNA: TGCGCCAGCAGTTCGCGGGACTCCAGCCGGGATACGCAGTATTTT. This rearrangement joins TRBV5-1 to TRBJ2-3; tentatively, D is TRBD2 (6 bases). The germline V gene has CDR1 SGHRS and CDR2 YFSETQ. V lost 5 bases and J 6 bases, leaving 19 bases between the germline ends. The CDR3 is 15 residues long.

This clonotype has a single count. The chain recombines TRBV6-6 with TRBJ1-6; D unclear. With 4 bases removed from V and 7 bases from J, the gap between germline ends came to 11 bases. CDR1 is MNHNY and CDR2 is SVGAGI in the germline V gene (reference sequence). This CDR3 region has 14 residues. CDR3 protein: CASSSVPPNSPLHF. DNA for the CDR3: TGTGCCAGCAGTTCCGTTCCACCAAATTCACCCCTCCACTTT.

The sample holds a few counts of this clonotype. This sequence joins TRBV5-5 and TRBJ1-6; 9 bases line up with TRBD1. CDR3 length: 15 amino acids. Germline CDR1 reads SGHKS; CDR2 reads YYEKEE (reference sequence). With 3 bases clipped from V and 5 bases from J, the junction kept 3 bases outside the gene matches. CDR3 nucleotide sequence: TGTGCCAGCAGCTCCCGGACAGGGGATAATTCACCCCTCCACTTT. It encodes CASSSRTGDNSPLHF.

The chain carries TRBV3-1 and TRBJ1-1; D uncertain. CDR3 length equals 14 residues. The V end lost 2 bases, the J end lost 1 base, and 8 bases lay between the germline ends. Germline V gives CDR1 LGHDT, CDR2 YNNKEL (reference sequence). This CDR3 is CASSQHRKNTEAFF. The CDR3 nucleotides read TGTGCCAGCAGCCAACACCGGAAGAACACTGAAGCTTTCTTT.

The chain employs TRBV27 and TRBJ1-1, with D unclear. CDR3 size: 13 residues. Looked up from germline, CDR1 is MNHEY and CDR2 is SMNVEV (reference sequence). Trimming removed 7 bases from V and 2 bases from J, with 11 bases in between. CDR3 protein: CASNETPNTEAFF. The CDR3 coding sequence is TGTGCCAGCAACGAGACACCCAACACTGAAGCTTTCTTT.

V is TRBV25-1 and J is TRBJ1-4; tentatively, D is TRBD1 (6 bases). This CDR3 is built from 15 residues. Germline CDR1 reads MGHDK; CDR2 reads SYGVNS. V lost 5 bases to trimming and J lost 3 bases, with 13 bases between them. CDR3 loop: CASSQPGQANEKLFF. The CDR3 coding sequence is TGTGCCAGCAGTCAACCGGGACAAGCTAATGAAAAACTGTTTTTT.

The chain employs TRBV3-1 and TRBJ1-4, with TRBD1 identical over 8 bases. The CDR3 runs to 17 residues. In germline, CDR1 is LGHDT, CDR2 YNNKEL (reference sequence). J gave up 6 bases and V 1 base, and 10 bases lay outside the gene matches. In DNA form, the CDR3 reads TGTGCCAGCAGCCAAGCCAAAACAGGGGGTTGGGATGAAAAACTGTTTTTT. This encodes CASSQAKTGGWDEKLFF.

This clonotype was seen many times. The chain is built from TRBV9 and TRBJ2-1; no definite D call. Germline CDR1 is SGDLS and CDR2 is YYNGEE. V was cut by 4 bases and J by 3 bases, with 5 bases left in between. The CDR3 loop spans 12 amino acids. CDR3: CASSPNYNEQFF. The CDR3 DNA follows: TGTGCCAGCAGCCCCAACTACAATGAGCAGTTCTTC.

The chain combines TRBV7-2 with TRBJ1-6; no definite D call. Between the trimmed V and J ends, which lost 1 base and 11 bases, there was a span of 18 bases. The CDR3 is 16 residues long. Germline V CDR1 and CDR2: SGHTA, FQGNSA. The chain's CDR3 is CASSLGSPGQKTPLHF. The CDR3 DNA reads TGTGCCAGCAGCTTAGGCTCTCCGGGCCAGAAGACACCCCTCCACTTT. Full variable domain (outside the CDR3, taken from reference TRBV7-2 and TRBJ1-6): GAGVSQSPSNKVTEKGKDVELRCDPISGHTALYWYRQSLGQGLEFLIYFQGNSAPDKSGLPSDRFSAERTGGSVSTLTIQRTQQEDSAVYLCASSLGSPGQKTPLHFGNGTRLTVT.

The chain couples TRBV10-3 to TRBJ2-7; 9 nucleotides agree with TRBD1. The CDR3 is 15 amino acids. CDR1 is ENHRY, CDR2 SYGVKD, per germline. J gave up 4 bases and V 4 bases, and 8 bases lay outside the gene matches. Written as DNA, the CDR3 is TGTGCCATCAGTGTCCGGGACAGGGCAGGGTACGAGCAGTACTTC. It encodes CAISVRDRAGYEQYF.